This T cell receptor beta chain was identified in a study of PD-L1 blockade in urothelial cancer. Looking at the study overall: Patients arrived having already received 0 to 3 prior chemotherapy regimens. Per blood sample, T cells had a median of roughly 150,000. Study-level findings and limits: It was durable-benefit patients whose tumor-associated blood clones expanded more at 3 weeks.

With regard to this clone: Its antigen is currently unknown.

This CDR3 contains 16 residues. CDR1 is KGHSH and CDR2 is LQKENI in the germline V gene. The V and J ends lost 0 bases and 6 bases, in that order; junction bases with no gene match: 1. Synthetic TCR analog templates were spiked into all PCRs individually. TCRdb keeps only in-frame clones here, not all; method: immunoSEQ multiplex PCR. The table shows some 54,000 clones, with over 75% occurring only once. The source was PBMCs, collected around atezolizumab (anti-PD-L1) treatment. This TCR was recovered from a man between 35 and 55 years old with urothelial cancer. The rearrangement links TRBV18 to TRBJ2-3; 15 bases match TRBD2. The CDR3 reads CASSPPGLAGGDTQYF. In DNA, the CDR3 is TGTGCCAGCTCACCACCGGGACTAGCGGGAGGTGATACGCAGTATTTT.